Shown below are 16 T cell receptor beta chains from a single sample sequenced in a study of human CD8 memory T cell subsets. TCR beta was sequenced from UMI-tagged 5' RACE libraries. TCRdb re-called the 5' RACE reads and shows each CDR3 protein once, DNA omitted. This sample's clone table lists roughly 3,700 distinct CDR3 sequences. Sequencing input: CD8+ T cells from PBMCs. These receptors were taken from a human donor in good health.

The rearrangement joins TRBV5-1 to TRBJ1-2; TCRdb designates TRBD1, a call that cannot be tested without DNA. CDR1 and CDR2 from the germline V gene are SGHRS and YFSETQ. The CDR3 runs to 14 residues. The chain's CDR3 is CASSLGRDRDGYTF.

V usage is TRBV28 and J usage is TRBJ2-3; with no DNA, the TCRdb D assignment of TRBD1 cannot be verified. CDR3 size: 13 residues. In germline, CDR1 is MDHEN, CDR2 SYDVKM. The CDR3 here is CASKLPGTDTQYF.

The V call is TRBV19, the J call TRBJ1-1. The CDR3 has 13 residues. The V gene's germline CDR1 is LNHDA and CDR2 SQIVND (reference sequence). CDR3 in amino acids: CASSIFLDTEAFF.

In terms of frequency, this clonotype is medium-sized. The chain has TRBV14 and TRBJ2-3; TCRdb returns TRBD1, unconfirmable since there is no DNA. The germline CDR1 and CDR2 sequences are SGHDN and FVKESK. This CDR3 has 14 amino acids. The CDR3 loop reads CASSPPTGEDTQYF.

This clonotype ranks as medium-sized in terms of frequency. The chain links TRBV10-3 to TRBJ2-7; TCRdb lists TRBD2, though no DNA is available to test this call. Germline V gene data show CDR1 as ENHRY and CDR2 as SYGVKD. The CDR3 consists of 16 residues. This CDR3 is CAISENGAGGSYEQYF.

The CDR3 reads CSARPAGANTGELFF. This chain connects TRBV20-1 to TRBJ2-2; the D gene TCRdb calls, TRBD2, cannot be checked with no DNA. The CDR3 spans 15 residues. CDR1 and CDR2 from the germline V gene are DFQATT and SNEGSKA (reference sequence).

The gene calls are TRBV7-8 and TRBJ2-2; TCRdb's D gene call, TRBD1, goes unchecked for lack of DNA. Germline CDR1 and CDR2: SGHVS and FQNEAQ. This CDR3 has 16 amino acids. The CDR3 is CASSLRGFPNTGELFF.

This clonotype is deemed medium-sized by its frequency. This chain connects TRBV10-3 to TRBJ1-1; the D gene TCRdb calls, TRBD1, cannot be checked with no DNA. There are 14 residues in the CDR3. CDR1 and CDR2 (germline): ENHRY, SYGVKD. The CDR3 loop is CAISAPDSFGEAFF.

According to its frequency, this clonotype is medium-sized. The V call is TRBV29-1, the J call TRBJ2-1; absent DNA, TCRdb's TRBD2 call cannot be checked. The CDR3 consists of 14 residues. Germline CDR1 is SQVTM and CDR2 is ANQGSEA. The CDR3 region is CSVREPSGGNEQFF.

This clonotype registers medium-sized (0.01 to 0.1%) by frequency. The chain has TRBV2 and TRBJ2-3; TCRdb designates TRBD1, a call that cannot be tested without DNA. Germline V gene data show CDR1 as SNHLY and CDR2 as FYNNEI. This CDR3 has 15 residues. The CDR3: CATVEDGILTDTQYF.

This clonotype is medium-sized by frequency. V is TRBV24-1 and J is TRBJ2-5; TCRdb designates TRBD2, a call that cannot be tested without DNA. The germline V gene encodes CDR1 KGHDR and CDR2 SFDVKD. This CDR3 region has 13 residues. CDR3: CATSEVGGETQYF.

In terms of frequency, this clonotype is medium-sized. This chain links TRBV12-3 or TRBV12-4 with TRBJ1-5. The CDR3 spans 17 residues. The CDR3 loop is CASSLSSRLSDNQPQHF.

Its frequency marks this clonotype as medium-sized. V gene TRBV7-9 combines with J gene TRBJ1-1; absent DNA, TCRdb's TRBD1 call cannot be checked. Germline CDR1 reads SEHNR; CDR2 reads FQNEAQ (reference sequence). The CDR3 is 15 residues long. The CDR3 protein is CASSSPAGAFTEAFF.

CDR3: CASSSKRDPRAGELFF. This chain joins TRBV7-2 and TRBJ2-2; TCRdb returns TRBD1, unconfirmable since there is no DNA. Per germline, CDR1 SGHTA and CDR2 FQGNSA. CDR3 length equals 16 residues.

The chain recombines TRBV10-3 with TRBJ2-7; TCRdb reports TRBD1, a call that lacks DNA to check it against. This CDR3 contains 14 residues. CDR1 and CDR2 from the germline V gene are ENHRY and SYGVKD. This CDR3 is CAIRGTGQLGEQYF.

The CDR3 loop is CASSSGLSPYEQYF. This rearrangement joins TRBV7-9 to TRBJ2-7; TCRdb's D gene call, TRBD1, goes unchecked for lack of DNA. Germline V gene sequence: CDR1 SEHNR, CDR2 FQNEAQ (reference sequence). This CDR3 has 14 amino acids.